The 30 T cell receptor beta chains below were found in one sample sequenced in a study of beta chain features in type 1 diabetes. The sequenced template was cDNA made from the entire isolated RNA. This table comes from immunoSEQ multiplex PCR, and its TCRdb copy is limited to in-frame clones, with some not included. The sample shows hundreds of thousands of clones, 11% to 15% of them seen only once. The antigens of these receptors remain unknown. Study results and caveats: Moderately but significantly shorter TCRB CDR3s were found in Type 1 diabetes patients in all four CD4+ subsets.

Sequencing was done on a sample of naive CD4+ T cells from blood. These receptor sequences come from a man aged 18 to 35 with type 1 diabetes.

The chain carries TRBV5-1 and TRBJ2-3, with unresolved D. Germline values: CDR1 SGHRS, CDR2 YFSETQ. This CDR3 comprises 14 residues. V was cut by 2 bases and J by 1 base, with 8 bases left in between. CDR3 sequence reads: CASSFGVRTDTQYF. CDR3 DNA sequence: TGCGCCAGCAGCTTTGGCGTTCGCACAGATACGCAGTATTTT.

In its sample, this clone was seen a few times. The chain carries TRBV7-9 and TRBJ2-6; the D gene is possibly TRBD1 (5 bases). CDR1 is SEHNR, CDR2 FQNEAQ, per germline (reference sequence). This CDR3 has 15 residues. Trimming stripped 5 bases from V and 4 bases from J, with 12 bases between. The chain's CDR3 is CASSLMGPGANVLTF. CDR3 nucleotide sequence: TGTGCCAGCAGCCTGATGGGGCCAGGGGCCAACGTCCTGACTTTC.

In its sample, this clone was seen a few times. This rearrangement joins TRBV19 to TRBJ2-3, with 9 bases identical to TRBD2. The V gene end was trimmed by 6 bases and the J gene end by 13 bases; junction bases not matched to a gene: 5. Germline assignment: CDR1 LNHDA and CDR2 SQIVND (reference sequence). The CDR3 has 11 residues. The CDR3 loop reads CASSPGTSKYF. Here the CDR3 DNA reads TGTGCCAGTAGCCCCGGGACTAGCAAGTATTTT.

V is TRBV21-1 and J is TRBJ2-2; the D call in the table, TRBD1, was not verified against the DNA. TRBV21-1 is a recognized pseudogene. This CDR3 spans 14 amino acids. The CDR3 DNA sequence: TGTGCCAGCACCGGGACAGGGTTCACCGGGGAGCTGTTTTTT. This gives the protein CASTGTGFTGELFF.

V is TRBV7-2 and J is TRBJ2-4; TRBD2 aligns across 7 bases. From germline, CDR1 is SGHTA and CDR2 FQGNSA. The V gene end was trimmed by 6 bases and the J gene end by 6 bases; junction bases not matched to a gene: 8. This CDR3 region has 14 residues. CDR3 protein: CASSQTAGANIQYF. CDR3 nucleotide sequence: TGTGCCAGCAGTCAGACCGCGGGAGCAAACATTCAGTACTTC.

This clone was seen a handful of times. This chain joins TRBV2 and TRBJ2-7; D unresolved. Trimming removed 5 bases at V and 4 bases at J, with 9 bases between. The CDR3 is made up of 12 amino acids. Germline V gives CDR1 SNHLY, CDR2 FYNNEI. For the CDR3, the DNA is TGTGCCAGCAGTACTCTTGGGTACGAGCAGTACTTC. Its protein is CASSTLGYEQYF.

The V call is TRBV9, the J call TRBJ2-5; 7 bases fit TRBD1. CDR1 and CDR2 from the germline V gene are SGDLS and YYNGEE. This CDR3 region has 15 residues. Unmatched junction bases numbered 7, after V lost 0 bases and J lost 5 bases. In nucleotides, the CDR3 is TGTGCCAGCAGCGTAGAGGGACAGTACGGGGAGACCCAGTACTTC. The encoded protein is CASSVEGQYGETQYF.

Comment on this clone: The same CDR3 also results from other DNA sequences found in this sample. The gene calls are TRBV5-4 and TRBJ2-3; D not certain. The V gene lost 0 bases and the J gene lost 0 bases, with 8 bases spanning the gap. The CDR3 has 15 residues. CDR1 and CDR2 (germline): SGHNT, YYREEE (reference sequence). This CDR3 is CASSLEGGSTDTQYF. In DNA form, the CDR3 reads TGTGCCAGCAGCTTGGAGGGCGGTAGCACAGATACGCAGTATTTT.

V and J are TRBV7-9 and TRBJ2-5; D is possibly TRBD1 or TRBD2 (6 bases each). The CDR3 runs 15 residues. Germline CDR1 reads SEHNR; CDR2 reads FQNEAQ (reference sequence). V was shortened by 8 bases and J by 0 bases, with 16 bases between the two germline ends. As DNA, the CDR3 is TGTGCCAGCCCCCTCCCGGGGGCGTACCAAGAGACCCAGTACTTC. Amino acids: CASPLPGAYQETQYF.

There are a few counts of this clone. The chain has TRBV10-3 and TRBJ2-7; the match to TRBD1 covers 10 bases. The V segment lost 4 bases and the J segment 3 bases; nucleotides outside the gene matches: 3. From germline, CDR1 is ENHRY and CDR2 SYGVKD. The CDR3 has 14 residues. This chain's CDR3 is CAISARDRGYEQYF. DNA for the CDR3: TGTGCCATCAGTGCCCGGGACAGGGGCTACGAGCAGTACTTC.

This clone was found a few times. V usage is TRBV7-6 and J usage is TRBJ1-1, with D unclear. From germline, CDR1 is SGHVS and CDR2 FNYEAQ. The CDR3 has 13 amino acids. Between the trimmed V and J ends, which lost 0 bases and 3 bases, there was a span of 5 bases. The CDR3 region is CASSLAEYTEAFF. Written as DNA, the CDR3 is TGTGCCAGCAGCTTAGCAGAGTACACTGAAGCTTTCTTT.

This clone was detected only a few times. The V gene is TRBV7-2, the J gene TRBJ1-2, with D perhaps matching TRBD1 (6 bases). V shed 5 bases and J shed 3 bases, with 22 bases lying between them. CDR3 length: 17 residues. Germline V gives CDR1 SGHTA, CDR2 FQGNSA. Here the CDR3 DNA reads TGTGCCAGCAGCCCGAGGGGGGGGCGGGCAGGGCACTATGGCTACACCTTC. This encodes CASSPRGGRAGHYGYTF.

The chain recombines TRBV5-1 with TRBJ1-5; D perhaps matches TRBD1 (6 bases). Trimming cost V 4 bases and J 6 bases, with 17 bases left between them. Germline V gene data show CDR1 as SGHRS and CDR2 as YFSETQ. This CDR3 spans 15 amino acids. CDR3 amino acids: CASSPEQGGLQPQHF. The CDR3 DNA follows: TGCGCCAGCAGCCCCGAACAGGGTGGGCTTCAGCCCCAGCATTTT.

This clone has just a few counts. This chain connects TRBV4-3 to TRBJ2-4; either TRBD1 or TRBD2 may fit D (5 bases each). The V gene lost 0 bases and the J gene lost 9 bases, with 12 bases spanning the gap. Per germline, CDR1 LGHNA and CDR2 YSLEER. This CDR3 has 14 amino acids. Here the CDR3 reads CASSQERVRGIQYF. In nucleotides, the CDR3 is TGCGCCAGCAGCCAAGAGCGGGTTAGGGGCATTCAGTACTTC.

This clone was seen a few times. The chain has TRBV19 and TRBJ2-6; 7 bases align to TRBD1. This CDR3 region has 18 residues. J lost 0 bases, V lost 10 bases, and 15 bases had no gene match. Germline V lookup: CDR1 LNHDA, CDR2 SQIVND (reference sequence). CDR3 DNA sequence: TGTGCCACCGTAGGGGACAGACAGCTTCACTCTGGGGCCAACGTCCTGACTTTC. Residues: CATVGDRQLHSGANVLTF. The variable domain in full, with the rest retrieved from reference TRBV19 and TRBJ2-6, is DGGITQSPKYLFRKEGQNVTLSCEQNLNHDAMYWYRQDPGQGLRLIYYSQIVNDFQKGDIAEGYSVSREKKESFPLTVTSAQKNPTAFYLCATVGDRQLHSGANVLTFGAGSRLTVL.

The gene calls are TRBV7-2 and TRBJ2-1; TRBD2 might be the D (5 bases). Germline lookup yields CDR1 SGHTA and CDR2 FQGNSA. This CDR3 comprises 14 residues. V was shortened by 5 bases and J by 5 bases, with 13 bases between the two germline ends. DNA for the CDR3: TGTGCCAGCAGCGTAACTAGGGCCCACAATGAGCAGTTCTTC. Translating gives CASSVTRAHNEQFF.

The chain couples TRBV18 to TRBJ2-1, with TRBD1 matching 9 bases. This CDR3 is 16 amino acids long. In germline, CDR1 is KGHSH, CDR2 LQKENI. The V gene end was trimmed by 4 bases and the J gene end by 0 bases; junction bases not matched to a gene: 4. CDR3 DNA sequence: TGTGCCAGCTCACGCGGACAGGGGAGCTCCTACAATGAGCAGTTCTTC. This codes for CASSRGQGSSYNEQFF.

This clone has just a few counts. J is TRBJ2-5 and V is TRBV9; D may be TRBD1 (6 bases). Germline lookup yields CDR1 SGDLS and CDR2 YYNGEE. The CDR3 length is 14 residues. The V end was cut by 4 bases, the J end by 4 bases, with 14 bases between. The CDR3 DNA follows: TGTGCCAGCAGCCGACAGGAGCGAGCAGAGACCCAGTACTTC. This encodes CASSRQERAETQYF.

This clone was seen more than once but under ten times. The rearrangement uses TRBV5-4 and TRBJ2-3; tentative D call: TRBD2 (5 bases). CDR1 is SGHNT, CDR2 YYREEE, per germline (reference sequence). V was trimmed by 4 bases and J by 4 bases, leaving 16 bases between them. This CDR3 region has 15 residues. CDR3 bases: TGTGCCAGCAGCACCCCGGGAACCGGGTCAGATACGCAGTATTTT. It encodes CASSTPGTGSDTQYF. The full variable domain, with the rest looked up from reference TRBV5-4 and TRBJ2-3, is ETGVTQSPTHLIKTRGQQVTLRCSSQSGHNTVSWYQQALGQGPQFIFQYYREEENGRGNFPPRFSGLQFPNYSSELNVNALELDDSALYLCASSTPGTGSDTQYFGPGTRLTVL.

The rearrangement uses TRBV11-2 and TRBJ2-7; TRBD2 aligns across 8 bases. CDR1 and CDR2 from the germline V gene are SGHAT and FQNNGV. This CDR3 is built from 14 residues. Trimming took 1 base from V and 5 from J; bases not matched to a gene: 4. The CDR3 region is CASSLVASGHEQYF. Here the CDR3 DNA reads TGTGCCAGCAGCTTAGTTGCTAGCGGGCACGAGCAGTACTTC.

The V call is TRBV11-2, the J call TRBJ2-5; D possibly corresponds to TRBD2 (8 bases). The V gene lost 5 bases and the J gene lost 5 bases, with 18 bases spanning the gap. CDR1 is SGHAT, CDR2 FQNNGV, per germline. CDR3 length: 15 amino acids. The CDR3 loop is CASSLYGRGPETQYF. The CDR3 coding sequence is TGTGCCAGCAGCCTGTACGGGAGGGGGCCCGAGACCCAGTACTTC.

The chain links TRBV30 to TRBJ2-7, with TRBD1 matching over 10 bases. Trimming removed 2 bases from V and 6 bases from J; junction bases left unmatched: 4. Germline CDR1 reads GTSNPN; CDR2 reads SVGIG (reference sequence). CDR3 size: 13 residues. CDR3 in amino acids: CAWSWDRGSEQYF. The DNA for the CDR3 is TGTGCCTGGAGTTGGGACAGGGGATCCGAGCAGTACTTC.

The chain carries TRBV29-1 and TRBJ2-5, with D perhaps matching TRBD2 (5 bases). There are 12 residues in the CDR3. Germline V CDR1 and CDR2: SQVTM, ANQGSEA. V was shortened by 8 bases and J by 5 bases, with 15 bases between the two germline ends. This chain's CDR3 is CSPTGTGETQYF. CDR3 nucleotides: TGCAGCCCTACGGGAACGGGGGAGACCCAGTACTTC.

V is TRBV28 and J is TRBJ1-2; 10 nucleotides match TRBD1. Germline V CDR1 and CDR2: MDHEN, SYDVKM. The CDR3 is 17 amino acids. After removal of 3 bases from V and 8 bases from J, the junction contained 15 bases not matched to a gene. CDR3 in DNA: TGTGCCAGCAGTTTGGGTGGGACAGGGGTCGTCGGTGTAGGCTACACCTTC. This sequence encodes CASSLGGTGVVGVGYTF.

The chain links TRBV5-1 to TRBJ1-2, with D unresolved. This CDR3 region has 15 residues. Germline values: CDR1 SGHRS, CDR2 YFSETQ. With 3 bases removed from V and 8 bases from J, the gap between germline ends came to 20 bases. The CDR3 bases are TGCGCCAGCAGCTCGACCCAGGAGGGAATAGGCGGCTACACCTTC. Encoded protein: CASSSTQEGIGGYTF.

This clone was found a few times. J is TRBJ1-2 and V is TRBV18; D is uncertain. V was trimmed by 1 base and J by 7 bases, leaving 19 bases between them. The CDR3 sequence is 16 residues long. From germline, CDR1 is KGHSH and CDR2 LQKENI. The CDR3 is CASSPRVESWLSGYTF. The CDR3 DNA reads TGTGCCAGCTCACCACGGGTGGAGTCTTGGCTTTCTGGCTACACCTTC.

This rearrangement joins TRBV9 to TRBJ2-7; 7 bases match TRBD2. CDR1 is SGDLS, CDR2 YYNGEE, per germline. The CDR3 runs to 16 residues. The junction had 13 bases not matched to a gene; V was cut back by 4 bases and J by 3 bases. In DNA form, the CDR3 reads TGTGCCAGCAGCCCCGCCGGGGGGACTCACGGCTACGAGCAGTACTTC. As protein: CASSPAGGTHGYEQYF.

This clone was found a few times. The chain links TRBV2 to TRBJ2-3; D is ambiguous. Trimming cost V 5 bases and J 4 bases, with 7 bases left between them. Germline-derived CDR1 and CDR2 are SNHLY and FYNNEI. The length of the CDR3 is 12 residues. The CDR3 sequence: CASSSIADTQYF. The CDR3 DNA follows: TGTGCCAGCAGTTCCATCGCAGATACGCAGTATTTT.

Points on this clone: This sample includes further DNA sequences coding for the same CDR3. The chain uses TRBV30 and TRBJ1-5; 11 nucleotides agree with TRBD1. This CDR3 contains 14 residues. With V trimmed by 1 base and J by 6 bases, 2 bases remained unmatched. Germline CDR1 GTSNPN, CDR2 SVGIG (reference sequence). The CDR3 nucleotides are TGTGCCTGGAGTGCAGGGACAGGGGGTCAGCCCCAGCATTTT. Its translation is CAWSAGTGGQPQHF.

Remarks on this clone: Within the sample, other DNA sequences also encode this same CDR3. V gene TRBV7-9 combines with J gene TRBJ2-2; the match to TRBD1 covers 10 bases. This CDR3 spans 14 amino acids. Trimming took 5 bases from V and 4 from J; bases not matched to a gene: 1. Germline CDR1 reads SEHNR; CDR2 reads FQNEAQ (reference sequence). The CDR3 coding sequence is TGTGCCAGCAGCCGGACAGGGGGCACCGGGGAGCTGTTTTTT. It translates to CASSRTGGTGELFF.